The 12 T cell receptor beta chains below were found in one sample sequenced in a study of glioma-infiltrating T cells. Using RNA template, CDR3s of TCR alpha and beta were amplified with iRepertoire arm-PCR. Each CDR3 protein is one row after TCRdb ran MiXCR on the multiplex PCR reads. This sample has some 150,000 distinct CDR3 sequences; about two fifths occur once, and the top ten carry over 15%. Sequenced: glioma tissue, nonneoplastic brain tissue, or PBMCs (not recorded which). The receptors derive from a human donor with low-grade glioma or glioblastoma, undergoing nonglioma brain surgery, or in good health (not recorded which).

This clonotype was counted between two and nine times. The V call is TRBV6-5, the J call TRBJ1-3; D gene ambiguous. CDR1 is MNHEY, CDR2 SVGAGI, per germline. With 8 bases removed from V and 4 bases from J, the gap between germline ends came to 15 bases. This CDR3 region has 14 residues. DNA of the CDR3: TGTGCCAGCGGAGACCCGGGTGCCGGAAACACCATATATTTT. As protein: CASGDPGAGNTIYF.

With regard to this clonotype: This may stem from a read error, because a much larger clone lies one nucleotide away. This chain connects TRBV7-2 to TRBJ2-3, with unresolved D. The V gene lost 5 bases and the J gene lost 2 bases, with 2 bases spanning the gap. This CDR3 has 11 amino acids. The germline gives CDR1 SGHTA, CDR2 FQGNSA. Here the CDR3 reads CASSHTDTQYF. Here the CDR3 DNA reads TGTGCCAGCAGCCACACAGATACGCAGTATTTT.

The chain recombines TRBV12-5 with TRBJ1-1; no firm D call. The CDR3 has 11 residues. Trimming stripped 7 bases from V and 1 base from J, with 4 bases between. Germline CDR1 reads LGHNT; CDR2 reads FRNRAP. The CDR3 loop reads CASATNTEAFF. The CDR3 DNA sequence: TGTGCTAGTGCCACGAACACTGAAGCTTTCTTT. Complete variable domain (other parts from reference TRBV12-5 and TRBJ1-1): DARVTQTPRHKVTEMGQEVTMRCQPILGHNTVFWYRQTMMQGLELLAYFRNRAPLDDSGMPKDRFSAEMPDATLATLKIQPSEPRDSAVYFCASATNTEAFFGQGTRLTVV.

In regard to this clonotype: At one of its ends the junction is not consistent with the germline gene, which may arise from a read error. The chain carries TRBV6-6 and TRBJ2-7; D uncertain. The CDR3 has 14 residues. Germline V gene data show CDR1 as MNHNY and CDR2 as SVGAGI (reference sequence). The CDR3 here is CASSYSSGAYKQYF. Here the CDR3 DNA reads TGTGCCAGCAGTTACTCGAGTGGAGCCTACAAGCAGTACTTC.

As DNA, the CDR3 is TGTGCCAGCAGGCCACGCTCCCGGACGCTGGGGGATCAGCCCCAGCATTTT. Its translation: CASRPRSRTLGDQPQHF. This sequence joins TRBV6-2 or TRBV6-3 and TRBJ1-5; TRBD1 is a possible D gene (5 bases). Trimming took off 6 bases at V and 5 bases at J, with 23 bases between the two ends. Germline CDR1 MNHEY, CDR2 SVGEGT. The CDR3 contains 17 residues.

Ten or more counts support this clonotype. V is TRBV6-1 and J is TRBJ1-1, with D perhaps TRBD1 (6 bases). V shed 2 bases and J shed 1 base, with 8 bases lying between them. Germline CDR1 reads MNHNS; CDR2 reads SASEGT. This CDR3 is built from 14 residues. This CDR3 is CASSETGRNTEAFF. The CDR3 DNA sequence: TGTGCCAGCAGTGAAACAGGGAGGAACACTGAAGCTTTCTTT.

This rearrangement joins TRBV6-2 or TRBV6-3 to TRBJ1-5; D gene uncertain. In germline, CDR1 is MNHEY, CDR2 SVGEGT. The V end was cut by 5 bases, the J end by 11 bases, with 16 bases between. The CDR3 is made up of 13 amino acids. DNA of the CDR3: TGTGCCAGCAGTCCCCGTCTGGGTTTGTCCCAGCATTTT. It translates to CASSPRLGLSQHF.

The chain couples TRBV28 to TRBJ2-1; maybe TRBD1 (6 bases). Trimming pared 5 bases from V and 10 bases from J, leaving 15 bases between. The CDR3 runs to 13 residues. In germline, CDR1 is MDHEN, CDR2 SYDVKM. CDR3 loop: CASSPGLDREQFF. The CDR3 bases are TGTGCCAGCAGTCCGGGCCTCGACAGGGAGCAGTTCTTC.

This clonotype came up a few times. The chain combines TRBV4-3 with TRBJ2-3, with D perhaps matching TRBD1 (7 bases). CDR1 LGHNA and CDR2 YSLEER come from the germline V gene. The CDR3 length is 16 residues. V was pared by 1 base and J by 1 base, with 12 bases between. This CDR3 reads CASSQVRGAGTDTQYF. CDR3 bases: TGCGCCAGCAGCCAAGTCAGGGGGGCCGGCACAGATACGCAGTATTTT.

This clonotype was seen once. This may stem from a read error, because a much larger clone lies one nucleotide away. The chain links TRBV7-3 to TRBJ2-1; 7 positions match TRBD1. V dropped 8 bases and J dropped 2; count of bases not matched to a gene: 9. The CDR3 has 15 amino acids. CDR1 is SGHTA, CDR2 FQGTGA, per germline. CDR3 region: CASGTETGPYNEQFF. CDR3 nucleotides: TGTGCCAGCGGCACAGAGACAGGGCCCTACAATGAGCAGTTCTTC.

The gene calls are TRBV6-1 and TRBJ2-2; TRBD1 is a possible D gene (6 bases). Germline V gene sequence: CDR1 MNHNS, CDR2 SASEGT. Between the trimmed V and J ends, which lost 8 bases and 4 bases, there was a span of 14 bases. The CDR3 covers 14 residues. CDR3 protein: CASGAQGTTGELFF. The CDR3 region has the DNA TGTGCCAGCGGCGCTCAGGGGACCACCGGGGAGCTGTTTTTT.

This CDR3 reads CASSRQVSGELFF. The CDR3 DNA reads TGTGCCAGCAGTAGACAGGTTAGCGGGGAGCTGTTTTTT. This chain uses TRBV12-3 or TRBV12-4 with TRBJ2-2; a weak D match, TRBD1 (6 bases). The CDR3 has 13 residues. Trimming pared 5 bases from V and 7 bases from J, leaving 11 bases between.